The rows below give T cell receptor beta chains drawn from one sample of a study of vaccination and CD4 T cells after COVID-19. These TCRs are of unknown antigen specificity. From the PCR reads, TCRdb called clonotypes with MiXCR, one entry per CDR3 protein. The data show some 16,000 distinct CDR3 sequences, roughly four fifths seen once. This specimen consisted of CD4+ T cells from blood, cultured in vitro, obtained after SARS-CoV-2 vaccination. These receptors were collected from a human donor who received a COVID-19 vaccine. CDR3s include the opening cysteine and the closing phenylalanine or tryptophan. The D gene is left open where the match is weak. Clone size is given for some rows only: seen once, a few or many times, or a class if the clone is expanded.

v_gene	abundance	j_gene	d_gene	CDR3aa	CDR3nt
TRBV20-1	-	TRBJ1-5	TRBD1	CSASQGGQPQHF	TGCAGTGCTAGTCAGGGGGGTCAGCCCCAGCATTTT
TRBV7-9	-	TRBJ1-3	-	CASSLALGGASGNTIYF	TGTGCCAGCAGCTTAGCGCTGGGGGGCGCCTCTGGAAACACCATATATTTT
TRBV20-1	few	TRBJ1-2	-	CSARAPRGGYGYTF	TGCAGTGCTAGAGCCCCCAGGGGAGGCTATGGCTACACCTTC
TRBV20-1	-	TRBJ2-5	-	CSARDYREETQYF	TGCAGTGCTAGAGATTACCGGGAAGAGACCCAGTACTTC
TRBV5-4	few	TRBJ2-5	TRBD2	CASSPTSGGESGTQYF	TGTGCCAGCAGCCCCACTAGCGGGGGGGAATCAGGGACCCAGTACTTC
TRBV25-1	-	TRBJ1-1	TRBD1	CASSEVGQGSITEAFF	TGTGCCAGCAGTGAAGTCGGACAGGGGTCGATCACTGAAGCTTTCTTT
TRBV7-8	-	TRBJ2-2	TRBD1	CASSLAPRGRAGELFF	TGTGCCAGCAGCTTAGCTCCCAGGGGGCGGGCCGGGGAGCTGTTTTTT
TRBV30	once	TRBJ1-2	-	CAWSSRRVGGYTF	TGTGCCTGGAGTAGCCGCCGTGTGGGGGGCTACACCTTC
TRBV2	-	TRBJ2-7	-	CASSEDNDSYEQYF	TGTGCCAGCAGTGAAGACAACGACTCCTACGAGCAGTACTTC
TRBV15	-	TRBJ2-2	-	CATSSDPSGELFF	TGTGCCACCAGCAGTGACCCCTCCGGGGAGCTGTTTTTT
TRBV20-1	-	TRBJ2-5	TRBD2	CSARYTTGTSGGAQETQYF	TGCAGTGCTAGATATACCACCGGGACTAGCGGGGGGGCACAAGAGACCCAGTACTTC
TRBV12-3/TRBV12-4	-	TRBJ2-3	-	CASSLTGRSTDTQYF	TGTGCCAGCAGTCTCACGGGGCGATCCACAGATACGCAGTATTTT
TRBV3-1	few	TRBJ2-5	-	CASSQGWAGAEETQYF	TGTGCCAGCAGCCAAGGCTGGGCCGGCGCTGAAGAGACCCAGTACTTC
TRBV19	-	TRBJ2-3	TRBD2	CASSGSRGGDTQYF	TGTGCCAGTAGTGGGTCGCGGGGGGGAGATACGCAGTATTTT
TRBV29-1	-	TRBJ2-7	-	CSVVRTYEQYF	TGCAGCGTTGTCAGAACCTACGAGCAGTACTTC
TRBV19	-	TRBJ2-3	-	CASQGNRGTDTQYF	TGTGCCTCTCAGGGTAACAGGGGCACAGATACGCAGTATTTT
TRBV2	-	TRBJ1-1	-	CASKASQRDTEAFF	TGTGCCAGCAAGGCCAGTCAGCGGGACACTGAAGCTTTCTTT
TRBV2	-	TRBJ1-1	-	CASSETGGGTEAFF	TGTGCCAGCAGTGAAACGGGGGGTGGCACTGAAGCTTTCTTT
TRBV2	-	TRBJ1-2	TRBD1	CASGSADRVYGYTF	TGTGCCAGCGGCTCGGCCGACAGGGTCTATGGCTACACCTTC
TRBV2	once	TRBJ2-5	-	CASNRARAYETQYF	TGTGCCAGCAATCGAGCCAGGGCGTATGAGACCCAGTACTTC
TRBV20-1	-	TRBJ1-5	-	CSASLGVGDQPQHF	TGCAGTGCTAGTCTAGGGGTAGGGGATCAGCCCCAGCATTTT
TRBV6-5	-	TRBJ2-5	-	CASSYRKTQYF	TGTGCCAGCAGTTACCGGAAGACCCAGTACTTC
TRBV20-1	-	TRBJ2-5	TRBD2	CSARFVAGGPQETQYF	TGCAGTGCTAGATTTGTCGCGGGGGGGCCTCAAGAGACCCAGTACTTC
TRBV20-1	few	TRBJ2-3	TRBD2	CSARELGLVVRTDTQYF	TGCAGTGCTAGAGAACTGGGACTAGTCGTACGGACAGATACGCAGTATTTT
TRBV9	-	TRBJ2-7	-	CASSVDSGALGEQYF	TGTGCCAGCAGCGTAGATTCGGGGGCGCTGGGCGAGCAGTACTTC
TRBV20-1	few	TRBJ1-1	TRBD1	CSASGDRVTNTEAFF	TGCAGTGCTAGTGGGGACAGGGTAACTAACACTGAAGCTTTCTTT
TRBV15	-	TRBJ2-3	-	CATSRDRASTDTQYF	TGTGCCACCAGCAGAGATCGAGCTAGCACAGATACGCAGTATTTT
TRBV7-9	-	TRBJ2-5	-	CASSLRFRQETQYF	TGTGCCAGCAGCTTAAGATTCAGGCAAGAGACCCAGTACTTC
TRBV7-9	-	TRBJ1-2	-	CASSLYTEKGYGYTF	TGTGCCAGCAGCTTATATACAGAAAAGGGATATGGCTACACCTTC
TRBV10-3	once	TRBJ1-2	TRBD1	CAISLQGADYGYTF	TGTGCCATCAGTCTACAGGGGGCGGACTATGGCTACACCTTC
TRBV5-4	-	TRBJ1-2	-	CASSLGPQGNYGYTF	TGTGCCAGCAGCTTGGGTCCGCAGGGAAACTATGGCTACACCTTC
TRBV24-1	-	TRBJ2-1	-	CATGGVHEQFF	TGTGCCACAGGGGGAGTCCATGAGCAGTTCTTC
TRBV20-1	-	TRBJ2-5	TRBD2	CSARAGGGTSGGIETQYF	TGCAGTGCTAGAGCAGGTGGTGGGACTAGCGGGGGTATCGAGACCCAGTACTTC
TRBV18	-	TRBJ2-3	TRBD2	CASSPVPGLAGTDTQYF	TGTGCCAGCTCACCTGTTCCGGGACTAGCGGGCACAGATACGCAGTATTTT
TRBV12-3/TRBV12-4	once	TRBJ1-1	-	CASSLGQGRAFF	TGTGCCAGCAGTTTAGGGCAGGGGAGGGCTTTCTTT
TRBV7-2	-	TRBJ1-1	TRBD1	CASSLSRTGTMNTEAFF	TGTGCCAGCAGCTTGAGCCGGACAGGCACGATGAACACTGAAGCTTTCTTT
TRBV2	-	TRBJ1-2	TRBD1	CASSGQGQNYGYTF	TGTGCCAGCAGTGGCCAGGGACAGAACTATGGCTACACCTTC
TRBV27	-	TRBJ1-2	TRBD1	CASSADRVASGGYTF	TGTGCCAGCAGCGCGGACAGGGTGGCTTCGGGTGGCTACACCTTC
TRBV7-9	-	TRBJ1-5	-	CASSLGGIGNQPQHF	TGTGCCAGCAGCTTAGGGGGCATTGGAAATCAGCCCCAGCATTTT
TRBV27	once	TRBJ1-1	-	CASSLRAEGDTEAFF	TGTGCCAGCAGTTTAAGGGCGGAAGGGGACACTGAAGCTTTCTTT
TRBV5-1	-	TRBJ2-7	TRBD2	CASSRTLAAEQYF	TGCGCCAGCAGCCGGACACTAGCGGCAGAGCAGTACTTC
TRBV20-1	-	TRBJ1-1	TRBD1	CSAPQGANTEAFF	TGCAGTGCCCCACAGGGGGCAAACACTGAAGCTTTCTTT
TRBV6-5	-	TRBJ1-2	-	CASSYLGPMEGYTF	TGTGCCAGCAGTTACCTGGGACCCATGGAAGGCTACACCTTC
TRBV7-9	-	TRBJ1-1	TRBD1	CASTLLVGQGEVF	TGTGCCAGCACCCTCCTCGTGGGACAGGGAGAAGTCTTT
TRBV6-2/TRBV6-3	few	TRBJ1-1	TRBD1	CASRGTVNTEAFF	TGTGCCAGCAGGGGGACAGTGAACACTGAAGCTTTCTTT
TRBV10-1	-	TRBJ2-3	TRBD1	CASRDRTGYTQYF	TGCGCCAGCAGGGACAGGACCGGGTATACGCAGTATTTT
TRBV10-3	-	TRBJ1-2	-	CAISERTRYGYTF	TGTGCCATCAGTGAACGAACCCGCTATGGCTACACCTTC
TRBV20-1	-	TRBJ1-5	-	CSARRGNLAQPQHF	TGCAGTGCTAGAAGGGGGAATCTGGCTCAGCCCCAGCATTTT
TRBV19	-	TRBJ2-5	-	CASSLAAGRQETQYF	TGTGCCAGTAGTCTGGCGGCGGGGCGCCAAGAGACCCAGTACTTC
TRBV6-1	-	TRBJ1-1	TRBD1	CASSHRGRGTEAFF	TGTGCCAGCAGCCACAGGGGGCGGGGCACTGAAGCTTTCTTT
TRBV7-9	-	TRBJ2-2	-	CATNGLANTGELFF	TGTGCCACCAATGGACTGGCGAACACCGGGGAGCTGTTTTTT
TRBV10-1	-	TRBJ1-6	TRBD1	CATGTGNSPLHF	TGCGCCACCGGGACAGGGAATTCACCCCTCCACTTT
TRBV19	few	TRBJ1-2	-	CASRLRGVGGYTF	TGTGCCAGTAGGCTCAGAGGGGTCGGAGGCTACACCTTC
TRBV24-1	few	TRBJ2-3	TRBD1	CATSEWTGSTDTQYF	TGTGCCACCAGTGAATGGACAGGTTCCACAGATACGCAGTATTTT
TRBV20-1	-	TRBJ2-3	TRBD1	CSAPGQPSTDTQYF	TGCAGTGCCCCGGGACAGCCGAGCACAGATACGCAGTATTTT
TRBV28	few	TRBJ1-2	TRBD1	CASSPGTGGGYTF	TGTGCCAGCAGTCCCGGGACAGGGGGAGGCTACACCTTC
TRBV5-1	few	TRBJ1-6	TRBD1	CASSFGQGDNSPLHF	TGCGCCAGCAGCTTCGGACAGGGTGATAATTCACCCCTCCACTTT
TRBV4-1	-	TRBJ2-2	-	CASSPRQTNTGELFF	TGCGCCAGCAGTCCGCGACAGACGAACACCGGGGAGCTGTTTTTT
TRBV19	-	TRBJ1-5	TRBD1	CASSIKPFGVGGQGNPSGQPQHF	TGTGCCAGTAGTATTAAACCATTTGGTGTAGGGGGACAGGGTAACCCCTCCGGGCAGCCCCAGCATTTT
TRBV2	-	TRBJ1-1	-	CASSEEGGDTEAFF	TGTGCCAGCAGTGAAGAGGGGGGGGACACTGAAGCTTTCTTT